The 30 T cell receptor beta chains below all came from one sample that was sequenced in a study of blood T cell repertoires in COVID-19. Profiling relied on immunoSEQ multiplex PCR, and the TCRdb table lists in-frame clones only, not all of them. The sample has fewer than 350,000 clones, over 75% seen once. The sequencing sample was made of peripheral blood. The receptors shown here come from a human donor in a cohort sampled during active COVID-19.

A word on this clone: This sample also contains other DNA sequences that code for the same CDR3. This chain uses TRBV19 with TRBJ1-4; no definite D call. Germline V gene sequence: CDR1 LNHDA, CDR2 SQIVND (reference sequence). The CDR3 is 15 residues long. V lost 3 bases, J lost 0 bases, and 8 bases lay in between. In nucleotides, the CDR3 is TGTGCCAGTAGTATCAGCGGAGCAACTAATGAAAAACTGTTTTTT. Its translation: CASSISGATNEKLFF.

This sequence joins TRBV11-2 and TRBJ2-2; 9 bases agree with TRBD2. V was clipped by 1 base and J by 5 bases; unmatched bases: 8. CDR3 length: 17 amino acids. Germline-derived CDR1 and CDR2 are SGHAT and FQNNGV. CDR3 loop: CASSLGVSGGLTGELFF. In nucleotides, the CDR3 is TGTGCCAGCAGCTTAGGGGTTAGCGGGGGATTGACCGGGGAGCTGTTTTTT.

The CDR3 coding sequence is TGTGCCAGCAGCTTAGCGGGGACATCGGAAGCTTTCTTT. Protein: CASSLAGTSEAFF. V gene TRBV11-3 combines with J gene TRBJ1-1; possible D gene TRBD1, 6 bases. The germline CDR1 and CDR2 sequences are SGHNT and YENEEA. The CDR3 has 13 amino acids. Trimming removed 1 base from V and 8 bases from J, with 11 bases in between.

Ten or more counts support this clone. V is TRBV6-2 or TRBV6-3 and J is TRBJ2-3, with 13 bases identical to TRBD2. Germline V gene sequence: CDR1 MNHEY, CDR2 SVGEGT. Trimming took 6 bases from V and 6 from J; bases not matched to a gene: 6. CDR3 length: 15 residues. Written as DNA, the CDR3 is TGTGCCAGCAGCCAGACTAGCGGGGGGTCCGATACGCAGTATTTT. Translated: CASSQTSGGSDTQYF.

The chain uses TRBV19 and TRBJ1-1, with 8 bases matching TRBD1. CDR1 and CDR2 (germline): LNHDA, SQIVND (reference sequence). This CDR3 spans 16 amino acids. Trimming cost V 4 bases and J 1 base; bases outside gene matches: 8. The CDR3 reads CASSTISGTGNTEAFF. In DNA form, the CDR3 reads TGTGCCAGTAGTACAATTTCCGGGACAGGGAACACTGAAGCTTTCTTT.

The chain links TRBV7-9 to TRBJ2-7, with 9 bases aligning to TRBD1. V shed 5 bases and J 5 bases; nucleotides not matched to a gene: 10. The CDR3 covers 15 residues. Germline V gene sequence: CDR1 SEHNR, CDR2 FQNEAQ (reference sequence). CDR3 in amino acids: CASSPRADRGHEQYF. Written as DNA, the CDR3 is TGTGCCAGCAGCCCCAGAGCGGACAGGGGTCACGAGCAGTACTTC. Looking up the rest from reference TRBV7-9 and TRBJ2-7 gives the full variable domain: DTGVSQNPRHKITKRGQNVTFRCDPISEHNRLYWYRQTLGQGPEFLTYFQNEAQLEKSRLLSDRFSAERPKGSFSTLEIQRTEQGDSAMYLCASSPRADRGHEQYFGPGTRLTVT.

The J gene is TRBJ1-1, the V gene TRBV5-4; 7 bases agree with TRBD1. CDR1 is SGHNT, CDR2 YYREEE, per germline (reference sequence). V shed 6 bases, J shed 1 base, and the junction held 9 bases outside the gene matches. The CDR3 length is 15 residues. The CDR3 DNA reads as TGTGCCAGCACCAACTCCGGGACAGCGAACACTGAAGCTTTCTTT. This sequence encodes CASTNSGTANTEAFF.

The rearrangement joins TRBV10-3 to TRBJ2-7; D possibly corresponds to TRBD2 (6 bases). Trimming took 3 bases from V and 5 from J, leaving 14 bases between them. In germline, CDR1 is ENHRY, CDR2 SYGVKD. This CDR3 comprises 14 residues. CDR3 DNA: TGTGCCATCAGTGAAGCCCCAGCGGGTGACGAGCAGTACTTC. Translating gives CAISEAPAGDEQYF.

The chain has TRBV13 and TRBJ1-1, with TRBD1 as a possible D gene (6 bases). This CDR3 is 15 amino acids long. Between the trimmed V and J ends, which lost 4 bases and 7 bases, there was a span of 19 bases. Germline V gives CDR1 PRHDT, CDR2 FYEKMQ (reference sequence). Written as DNA, the CDR3 is TGTGCCAGCAGCTCCCCCCCTACAGGGACGTATGAAGCTTTCTTT. Translation: CASSSPPTGTYEAFF. Drawing the rest from reference TRBV13 and TRBJ1-1, the complete variable domain is AAGVIQSPRHLIKEKRETATLKCYPIPRHDTVYWYQQGPGQDPQFLISFYEKMQSDKGSIPDRFSAQQFSDYHSELNMSSLELGDSALYFCASSSPPTGTYEAFFGQGTRLTVV.

This chain links TRBV6-2 or TRBV6-3 with TRBJ1-6, with 7 bases lining up with TRBD1. The CDR3 loop spans 16 amino acids. Germline-derived CDR1 and CDR2 are MNHEY and SVGEGT. The ends lost 6 bases at V and 3 bases at J; junction bases unmatched: 8. CDR3 in DNA: TGTGCCAGCAGCCTGCGACAGGGTATCTATAATTCACCCCTCCACTTT. Protein sequence: CASSLRQGIYNSPLHF.

The chain has TRBV24-1 and TRBJ2-6; 9 positions match TRBD1. The CDR3 has 18 residues. Germline V gene lookup returns CDR1 KGHDR and CDR2 SFDVKD. V was clipped by 10 bases and J by 1 base; unmatched bases: 13. The CDR3 DNA is TGTGCCACTTCCGACCAGGACAGGGGAACGTCTGGGGCCAACGTCCTGACTTTC. Protein: CATSDQDRGTSGANVLTF.

For the CDR3, the DNA is TGTGCCAGCAGCCCCTTAGCGGGGTTTGGTTCGGGAGGCTACACCTTC. It codes for CASSPLAGFGSGGYTF. The chain employs TRBV7-9 and TRBJ1-2, with D uncertain. Germline CDR1 is SEHNR and CDR2 is FQNEAQ (reference sequence). Trimming removed 5 bases from V and 8 bases from J, with 24 bases in between. There are 16 residues in the CDR3.

The V gene is TRBV10-2, the J gene TRBJ2-2; the D gene is possibly TRBD1 (6 bases). This CDR3 is built from 16 residues. Between the trimmed V and J ends, which lost 0 bases and 4 bases, there was a span of 12 bases. Germline V lookup: CDR1 WSHSY, CDR2 SAAADI. The DNA for the CDR3 is TGCGCCAGCAGTGAGTCGACAGGCCTCAGCACCGGGGAGCTGTTTTTT. Translation: CASSESTGLSTGELFF.

The rearrangement joins TRBV24-1 to TRBJ2-2; 7 bases agree with TRBD1. V shed 7 bases, J shed 6 bases, and the junction held 4 bases outside the gene matches. This CDR3 contains 13 residues. Germline V lookup: CDR1 KGHDR, CDR2 SFDVKD. The CDR3, as DNA: TGTGCCACCAGCAGGGACAGCGCCGGGGAGCTGTTTTTT. This encodes CATSRDSAGELFF.

This clone was recorded only once. The chain is built from TRBV6-1 and TRBJ2-1, with D perhaps TRBD2 (5 bases). The V and J ends lost 3 bases and 5 bases respectively, with 17 bases between them. CDR3 length: 16 residues. The germline gives CDR1 MNHNS, CDR2 SASEGT. CDR3: CASSDLAGLPNNEQFF. CDR3 bases: TGTGCCAGCAGTGATTTGGCGGGCCTACCTAACAATGAGCAGTTCTTC.

The V and J genes are TRBV5-1 and TRBJ2-5; a possible D gene is TRBD1 (5 bases). The CDR3 consists of 16 residues. V gave up 4 bases and J gave up 1 base, with 17 bases separating them. Germline values: CDR1 SGHRS, CDR2 YFSETQ. Here the CDR3 reads CASSRTTDPTQETQYF. Here the CDR3 DNA reads TGCGCCAGCAGCAGGACAACAGACCCAACCCAAGAGACCCAGTACTTC.

The V call is TRBV27, the J call TRBJ2-5; TRBD2 matches 7 bases. The J segment lost 2 bases and the V segment lost 5 bases, leaving 5 bases of the junction unmatched. This CDR3 comprises 14 residues. The germline V gene encodes CDR1 MNHEY and CDR2 SMNVEV (reference sequence). The CDR3 DNA reads TGTGCCAGCAGTCGGACTAGGACACAAGAGACCCAGTACTTC. Residues: CASSRTRTQETQYF.

The chain uses TRBV25-1 and TRBJ2-7; 7 bases map to TRBD2. The trim removed 7 bases at V and 0 bases at J, leaving 3 bases unmatched. The CDR3 runs 13 residues. Germline CDR1 and CDR2: MGHDK and SYGVNS. CDR3 sequence: CASTGGYSYEQYF. CDR3 nucleotide sequence: TGTGCCAGCACGGGGGGTTACTCCTACGAGCAGTACTTC.

V and J are TRBV11-2 and TRBJ2-1; TRBD1 matches 7 bases. Losses at the gene ends were 5 bases for V and 0 bases for J; bases not matched to a gene: 16. CDR3 size: 19 residues. The V gene's germline CDR1 is SGHAT and CDR2 FQNNGV. Here the CDR3 reads CASSGQTGRSISSYNEQFF. The CDR3 DNA is TGTGCCAGCAGCGGACAGACAGGGAGATCGATAAGCTCCTACAATGAGCAGTTCTTC. Together with reference TRBV11-2 and TRBJ2-1, the CDR3 gives the full variable domain: EAGVAQSPRYKIIEKRQSVAFWCNPISGHATLYWYQQILGQGPKLLIQFQNNGVVDDSQLPKDRFSAERLKGVDSTLKIQPAKLEDSAVYLCASSGQTGRSISSYNEQFFGPGTRLTVL.

The gene calls are TRBV25-1 and TRBJ2-5, with 9 bases matching TRBD1. Trimming took 4 bases from V and 4 from J; bases not matched to a gene: 10. Germline CDR1 and CDR2: MGHDK and SYGVNS. The length of the CDR3 is 16 residues. The CDR3 loop reads CASSGLGTGTRETQYF. CDR3 bases: TGTGCCAGCAGTGGGCTAGGGACAGGGACAAGAGAGACCCAGTACTTC.

The chain is built from TRBV7-3 and TRBJ2-1, with 7 bases fitting TRBD2. The V and J ends lost 2 bases and 4 bases, in that order; junction bases with no gene match: 5. The germline gives CDR1 SGHTA, CDR2 FQGTGA. This CDR3 has 15 residues. The CDR3 region has the DNA TGTGCCAGCAGCTTAGAAGCGGGACCATACAATGAGCAGTTCTTC. Protein: CASSLEAGPYNEQFF. The full variable domain, completed using reference TRBV7-3 and TRBJ2-1, is GAGVSQTPSNKVTEKGKYVELRCDPISGHTALYWYRQSLGQGPEFLIYFQGTGAADDSGLPNDRFFAVRPEGSVSTLKIQRTERGDSAVYLCASSLEAGPYNEQFFGPGTRLTVL.

This clone was recorded a few times. The rearrangement uses TRBV28 and TRBJ1-1; 9 nucleotides line up with TRBD1. This CDR3 has 16 residues. After removal of 2 bases from V and 0 bases from J, the junction contained 4 bases not matched to a gene. Looked up from germline, CDR1 is MDHEN and CDR2 is SYDVKM. CDR3 region: CASSLTGGSLNTEAFF. The CDR3, as DNA: TGTGCCAGCAGTTTAACAGGGGGCTCCTTGAACACTGAAGCTTTCTTT.

The gene calls are TRBV11-2 and TRBJ2-1, with a tentative D call TRBD1 (6 bases). Germline V gene sequence: CDR1 SGHAT, CDR2 FQNNGV. The CDR3 contains 17 residues. Trimming stripped 0 bases from V and 4 bases from J, with 16 bases between. The CDR3 region is CASSLDIAAGTYNEQFF. As DNA, the CDR3 is TGTGCCAGCAGCTTAGATATCGCGGCAGGGACATACAATGAGCAGTTCTTC.

The chain couples TRBV7-9 to TRBJ2-7; D possibly corresponds to TRBD2 (7 bases). Germline CDR1 reads SEHNR; CDR2 reads FQNEAQ (reference sequence). V lost 1 base and J lost 2, with 9 bases in between. This CDR3 is 14 amino acids long. The CDR3, as DNA: TGTGCCAGCAGCTTAGGAGGGGGGGCCTACGAGCAGTACTTC. It translates to CASSLGGGAYEQYF.

The chain has TRBV2 and TRBJ1-2, with no clear D. The germline gives CDR1 SNHLY, CDR2 FYNNEI. Between the trimmed V and J ends, which lost 5 bases and 1 base, there was a span of 5 bases. This CDR3 region has 12 residues. The CDR3 DNA follows: TGTGCCAGCAGTCCAGTTAACTATGGCTACACCTTC. It is translated as CASSPVNYGYTF.

The chain employs TRBV5-4 and TRBJ2-1; no clear D. CDR1 and CDR2 (germline): SGHNT, YYREEE (reference sequence). Between the trimmed V and J ends, which lost 6 bases and 0 bases, there was a span of 10 bases. The CDR3 runs to 14 residues. The CDR3 loop reads CASTPLSSYNEQFF. The CDR3 nucleotides read TGTGCCAGCACTCCTTTGAGCTCCTACAATGAGCAGTTCTTC.

V is TRBV5-5 and J is TRBJ2-1; D is possibly TRBD2 (6 bases). With 3 bases removed from V and 7 bases from J, the gap between germline ends came to 11 bases. The CDR3 totals 13 residues. Germline V gene data show CDR1 as SGHKS and CDR2 as YYEKEE (reference sequence). The CDR3 region has the DNA TGTGCCAGCAGCTCGGTTGGGGGGAATGAGCAGTTCTTC. Its protein product is CASSSVGGNEQFF.

Note on this clone: This sample also contains other DNA sequences that code for the same CDR3. This rearrangement joins TRBV5-1 to TRBJ1-4; D is undetermined. Germline CDR1 reads SGHRS; CDR2 reads YFSETQ. Trimming stripped 0 bases from V and 2 bases from J, with 5 bases between. This CDR3 is built from 14 residues. As DNA, the CDR3 is TGCGCCAGCAGCTTGGGTCGTACTAATGAAAAACTGTTTTTT. The encoded protein is CASSLGRTNEKLFF.

The V call is TRBV18, the J call TRBJ1-4; maybe TRBD1 (6 bases). The CDR3 runs to 15 residues. V was clipped by 4 bases and J by 4 bases, with 13 bases between them. The germline CDR1 and CDR2 sequences are KGHSH and LQKENI. CDR3 DNA: TGTGCCAGCTCACTCGGGGGGCAGGATAATGAAAAACTGTTTTTT. The encoded protein is CASSLGGQDNEKLFF. The full variable domain, with the rest looked up from reference TRBV18 and TRBJ1-4, is NAGVMQNPRHLVRRRGQEARLRCSPMKGHSHVYWYRQLPEEGLKFMVYLQKENIIDESGMPKERFSAEFPKEGPSILRIQQVVRGDSAAYFCASSLGGQDNEKLFFGSGTQLSVL.

This clone came up a few times. The chain is built from TRBV11-2 and TRBJ1-2; D perhaps matches TRBD1 (6 bases). The CDR3 extends over 12 amino acids. Trimming pared 6 bases from V and 5 bases from J, leaving 10 bases between. Germline lookup yields CDR1 SGHAT and CDR2 FQNNGV. CDR3 in DNA: TGTGCCAGCAGACCGCAGGGGTATGGCTACACCTTC. Amino acid sequence: CASRPQGYGYTF.